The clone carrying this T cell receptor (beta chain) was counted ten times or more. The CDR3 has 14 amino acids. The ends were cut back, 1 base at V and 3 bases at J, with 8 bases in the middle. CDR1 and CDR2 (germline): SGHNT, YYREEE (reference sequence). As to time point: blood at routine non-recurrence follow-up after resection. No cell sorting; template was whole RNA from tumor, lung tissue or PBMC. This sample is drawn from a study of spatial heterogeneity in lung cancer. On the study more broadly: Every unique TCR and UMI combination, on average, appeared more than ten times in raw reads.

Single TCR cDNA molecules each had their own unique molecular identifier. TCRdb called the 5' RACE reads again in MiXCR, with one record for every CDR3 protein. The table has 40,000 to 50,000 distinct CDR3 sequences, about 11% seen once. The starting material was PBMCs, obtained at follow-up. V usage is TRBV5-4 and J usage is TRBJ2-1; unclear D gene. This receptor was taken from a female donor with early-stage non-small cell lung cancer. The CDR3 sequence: CASSLFQFYNEQFF. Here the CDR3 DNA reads TGTGCCAGCAGCTTGTTTCAGTTCTACAATGAGCAGTTCTTC.